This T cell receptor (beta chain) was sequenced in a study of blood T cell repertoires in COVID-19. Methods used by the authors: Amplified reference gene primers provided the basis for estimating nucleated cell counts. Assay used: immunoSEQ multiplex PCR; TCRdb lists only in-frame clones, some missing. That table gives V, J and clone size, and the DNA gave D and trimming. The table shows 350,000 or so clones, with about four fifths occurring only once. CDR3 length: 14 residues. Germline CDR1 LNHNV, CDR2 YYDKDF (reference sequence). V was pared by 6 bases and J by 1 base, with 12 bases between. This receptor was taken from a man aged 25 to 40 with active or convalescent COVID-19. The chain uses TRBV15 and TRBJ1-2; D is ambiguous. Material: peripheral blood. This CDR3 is CATRAGTDNYGYTF. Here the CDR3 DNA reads TGTGCCACCAGGGCAGGTACCGATAACTATGGCTACACCTTC.